The clone carrying this TCR beta chain came up a few times. Antigen unknown. One entry per CDR3 protein, called by TCRdb with MiXCR from the reads. The table has approximately 300,000 distinct CDR3 sequences, 25% to 35% seen once. This CDR3 is 14 amino acids long. V lost 7 bases to trimming and J lost 1 base; unmatched junction nucleotides: 5. Germline lookup yields CDR1 MGHRA and CDR2 YSYEKL. This sample was included in a study of T cell repertoires in cytomegalovirus infection. Study-wide background: CMV epitopes used comprised recently identified HLA-C-restricted ones and well-studied HLA-B-restricted ones. Shared public TCR beta signatures pointed to both CMV infection and a matching HLA type. Points from the study as a whole: Summed public TCR beta family frequency identified CMV carriers bearing the relevant HLA. Ex vivo responses were dominated by HLA-C-restricted CMV-specific TCR beta clonotypes.

Here the sequenced sample was cultured PBMCs, taken from culture after CMV antigen stimulation. This chain uses TRBV4-1 with TRBJ2-3; 7 bases align to TRBD2. This TCR came from a human donor in good health (CMV status not recorded). Some clones in this sample may be carry-over from other donors' samples. As DNA, the CDR3 is TGCGCCAGCAAGTCCGCGGGGGGCACAGATACGCAGTATTTT. Translating it yields CASKSAGGTDTQYF.